This T cell receptor (beta chain) originates from a study of brain T cells in children with intractable seizures (dated by TCRdb to the early 2020s). For context, the study as a whole: A NanoString immunology panel was first used to screen resected brain tissue from some 51 pediatric epilepsy surgery cases for immune gene transcripts. Among the approximately 12 selected surgery cases, eight also had pre-surgery blood sequenced, leaving four with brain tissue only. Beyond this particular receptor, the publication reports: Because sequencing depth was different between pre-surgery and post-surgery blood, clones absent from the pre-surgery sample may reflect undersampling. Viral specificity was inferred only from CDR3 sequence similarity, and patients' HCMV serostatus was unknown.

About this clone itself: This receptor's antigen is unknown. No base quality information exists; no much larger clone differs at one position.

The sample's time point label is to be understood as: blood from clinic visit 5 months post-surgery; TSC patient then seizure free. The surgery cases with the highest brain T cell transcript signatures were chosen for TCR beta chain sequencing of brain tissue, and also of blood when blood was available. Before surgery, the patients had been given at least one anti-epileptic drug. TCR-sequenced patients were children with drug-resistant epilepsy due to tuberous sclerosis complex, focal cortical dysplasia, Rasmussen encephalitis or hemimegalencephaly. Bulk genomic DNA was extracted from unsorted brain tissue and whole blood with the Monarch genomic DNA purification kit. The immunoSEQ assay was applied to genomic DNA to generate the TCR beta chain sequences. Per the source publication's procedure: Any CDR3 sequence that did not begin with the conserved framework cysteine at position 104 was removed by hand. To get clonality, the normalized Shannon's Diversity Index was subtracted from one, giving values from 0 (maximal diversity) to 1 (oligoclonal). Differences in the frequency of the same CDR3 between samples, such as brain versus blood, were assessed with chi-squared comparison-of-proportions tests. Public clonotypes were identified through searches of immuneACCESS, and similarity to known antiviral clonotypes was evaluated with the VDJdb browser. The table was pulled from immuneACCESS by TCRdb, which kept in-frame rearrangements only. Such tables lose some clones; where checked, under half of the loss comes from unresolved V genes, and the rest has no known cause. V, J and clone size reflect that table, while D and trimming were determined from the DNA. In all, the sample holds 300,000 to 400,000 clones, and over 90% of those were seen once. Roughly 5.8% of the sample lies in the top ten.

The specimen was peripheral blood, collected 4 to 6 months after surgery. The TCR originated in a boy in the first two years of life with tuberous sclerosis and intractable seizures.

The CDR3 region: CASSINDRGPRIGNQPQHF. The DNA sequence reads TGTGCCAGTAGTATCAACGACAGGGGGCCACGGATAGGCAATCAGCCCCAGCATTTT. The chain is assembled from TRBV19 and TRBJ1-5; 10 bases in the middle match TRBD1. The CDR3 sequence holds 19 residues, the cysteine and phenylalanine included. The read is trimmed to its CDR3 DNA, 57 bases read in frame from base 1. Clipping removes 3 bases from V and 2 bases from J, with 13 as the unmatched junction base count. Per the germline V gene (reference sequence), LNHDA is the CDR1 and SQIVND is the CDR2.